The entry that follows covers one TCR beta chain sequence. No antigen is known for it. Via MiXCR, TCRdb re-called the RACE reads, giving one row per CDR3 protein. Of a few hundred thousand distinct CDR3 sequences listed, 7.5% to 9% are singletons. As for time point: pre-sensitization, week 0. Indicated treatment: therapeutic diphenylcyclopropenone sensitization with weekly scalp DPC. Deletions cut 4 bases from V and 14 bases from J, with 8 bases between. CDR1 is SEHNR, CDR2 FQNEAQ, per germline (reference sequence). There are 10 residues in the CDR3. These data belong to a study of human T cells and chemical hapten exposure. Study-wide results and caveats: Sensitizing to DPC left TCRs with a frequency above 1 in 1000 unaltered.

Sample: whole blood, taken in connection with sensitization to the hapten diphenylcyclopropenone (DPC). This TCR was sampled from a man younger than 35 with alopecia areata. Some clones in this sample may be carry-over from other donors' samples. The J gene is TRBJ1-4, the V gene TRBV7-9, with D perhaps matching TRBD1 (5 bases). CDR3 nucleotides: TGTGCCAGCAGCTCGGACAACCTGTTTTTT. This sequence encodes CASSSDNLFF.